Each of the 31 T cell receptor beta chains below was sequenced from the same sample in a study of blood T cell repertoires in COVID-19. Clones were read by immunoSEQ multiplex PCR, and TCRdb kept only the in-frame ones, dropping some. In the table there are 110,000 or so clones, over 70% of which are singletons. The specimen sequenced was peripheral blood. These receptors originate from a man aged 45 to 65 with acute or convalescent COVID-19.

V usage is TRBV10-3 and J usage is TRBJ2-7, with D possibly TRBD1 on 7 matching bases. Germline CDR1 ENHRY, CDR2 SYGVKD. V shed 2 bases and J shed 6 bases, with 14 bases lying between them. The CDR3 covers 14 residues. CDR3 sequence: CAISEAGTEFEQYV. DNA of the CDR3: TGTGCCATCAGTGAGGCGGGGACAGAGTTCGAGCAGTACGTC.

The chain is built from TRBV12-3 or TRBV12-4 and TRBJ1-6; D not resolved. The CDR3 is 12 amino acids. The V end lost 4 bases, the J end lost 11 bases, and 9 bases lay between the germline ends. The CDR3 DNA follows: TGTGCCAGCAGTTCGGGAGTTCCACCCCTCCACTTT. Translating it yields CASSSGVPPLHF.

The sample holds a few counts of this clone. The chain has TRBV5-5 and TRBJ1-2; no firm D call. The V end was cut by 0 bases, the J end by 0 bases, with 6 bases between. The CDR3 length is 14 residues. The V gene's germline CDR1 is SGHKS and CDR2 YYEKEE (reference sequence). The CDR3 protein is CASSLAPANYGYTF. CDR3 bases: TGTGCCAGCAGCTTGGCCCCGGCTAACTATGGCTACACCTTC.

The rearrangement uses TRBV28 and TRBJ1-2; the match to TRBD1 covers 10 bases. This CDR3 region has 14 residues. Germline V gene sequence: CDR1 MDHEN, CDR2 SYDVKM. Germline trimming cut 3 bases from V and 8 bases from J; bases unmatched to any gene: 6. The CDR3 nucleotides are TGTGCCAGCAGTTTGGGATGGACAGGGGGAGGCTACACCTTC. This gives the protein CASSLGWTGGGYTF.

This sequence joins TRBV11-1 and TRBJ1-1; tentatively, D is TRBD1 (6 bases). CDR1 is SGHAT and CDR2 is FQDESV in the germline V gene (reference sequence). The CDR3 loop spans 14 amino acids. V was shortened by 2 bases and J by 5 bases, with 12 bases between the two germline ends. The CDR3 nucleotides read TGTGCCAGCAGCTTATCAGCAGGGGTTACTGAAGCTTTCTTT. Amino acids: CASSLSAGVTEAFF.

The CDR3 reads CASRSTGEDNEQFF. In DNA form, the CDR3 reads TGTGCCAGCAGATCTACGGGGGAGGACAATGAGCAGTTCTTC. This chain joins TRBV2 and TRBJ2-1, with D tentatively TRBD2 (6 bases). In germline, CDR1 is SNHLY, CDR2 FYNNEI. The CDR3 runs to 14 residues. The ends were cut back, 6 bases at V and 5 bases at J, with 14 bases in the middle.

The chain couples TRBV5-5 to TRBJ1-6; the D gene is possibly TRBD1 (5 bases). The V and J ends lost 1 base and 8 bases respectively, with 10 bases between them. The CDR3 consists of 14 residues. CDR1 SGHKS and CDR2 YYEKEE come from the germline V gene (reference sequence). The CDR3 nucleotides read TGTGCCAGCAGCTTGCTCCCCAGGGATTCACCCCTCCACTTT. Translating gives CASSLLPRDSPLHF.

The rearrangement joins TRBV9 to TRBJ1-1; 7 positions match TRBD1. Per germline, CDR1 SGDLS and CDR2 YYNGEE. The CDR3 consists of 15 residues. V gave up 4 bases and J gave up 4 bases; unmatched junction bases: 10. The CDR3 loop is CASSTTTGPSTEAFF. In DNA, the CDR3 is TGTGCCAGCAGCACAACGACAGGGCCGAGCACTGAAGCTTTCTTT.

The J gene is TRBJ2-5, the V gene TRBV5-4; the D gene is possibly TRBD1 (5 bases). CDR1 is SGHNT, CDR2 YYREEE, per germline (reference sequence). The germline V and J ends were trimmed by 0 bases and 4 bases, with 10 bases remaining between them. This CDR3 comprises 14 residues. As DNA, the CDR3 is TGTGCCAGCAGCTTGGCAGGGATTGGAGAGACCCAGTACTTC. It encodes CASSLAGIGETQYF.

The rearrangement joins TRBV4-1 to TRBJ2-3; TRBD2 is a possible D gene (7 bases). V gave up 0 bases and J gave up 3 bases, with 13 bases separating them. This CDR3 has 16 amino acids. Looked up from germline, CDR1 is MGHRA and CDR2 is YSYEKL. The CDR3 loop is CASSQEGGAGTDTQYF. Here the CDR3 DNA reads TGCGCCAGCAGCCAAGAGGGGGGGGCCGGGACAGATACGCAGTATTTT.

In its sample, this clone was seen once. The V call is TRBV28, the J call TRBJ1-5, with TRBD1 as a possible D gene (6 bases). This CDR3 is 16 amino acids long. CDR1 and CDR2 (germline): MDHEN, SYDVKM. V lost 6 bases to trimming and J lost 0 bases, with 15 bases between them. CDR3 residues: CASRSSGARSNQPQHF. The CDR3 bases are TGTGCCAGCAGATCGTCAGGGGCTCGTAGCAATCAGCCCCAGCATTTT.

This chain links TRBV19 with TRBJ1-4; D unresolved. The CDR3 has 18 amino acids. Germline V lookup: CDR1 LNHDA, CDR2 SQIVND (reference sequence). Trimming took off 5 bases at V and 0 bases at J, with 19 bases between the two ends. CDR3 protein: CASSPSQQHYATNEKLFF. The DNA of the CDR3 is TGTGCCAGTAGTCCTAGCCAACAACACTACGCAACTAATGAAAAACTGTTTTTT.

V usage is TRBV6-5 and J usage is TRBJ2-2, with D perhaps TRBD1 (6 bases). Germline V gives CDR1 MNHEY, CDR2 SVGAGI. The CDR3 length is 14 residues. Trimming shortened V by 6 bases and J by 3 bases, and 11 bases separated the two germline ends. DNA of the CDR3: TGTGCCAGCAGCCGGGACACTTACACCGGGGAGCTGTTTTTT. Translating gives CASSRDTYTGELFF.

This clone was recorded a few times. The chain carries TRBV28 and TRBJ1-1; D is uncertain. Germline CDR1 and CDR2: MDHEN and SYDVKM. This CDR3 is 16 amino acids long. V dropped 5 bases and J dropped 1 base, with 17 bases sitting between them. CDR3: CASSPLRGSGNTEAFF. The CDR3 nucleotides are TGTGCCAGCAGTCCCCTCCGGGGTTCAGGGAACACTGAAGCTTTCTTT.

The chain joins TRBV6-1 to TRBJ2-5; maybe TRBD1 (5 bases). This CDR3 spans 15 amino acids. The V end lost 1 base, the J end lost 5 bases, and 14 bases lay between the germline ends. Germline CDR1 MNHNS, CDR2 SASEGT. The CDR3 protein is CASSEELRAWETQYF. CDR3 bases: TGTGCCAGCAGTGAAGAACTCAGGGCCTGGGAGACCCAGTACTTC.

There are a few counts of this clone. The chain combines TRBV2 with TRBJ1-4; TRBD1 matches 10 bases. Germline V gene sequence: CDR1 SNHLY, CDR2 FYNNEI. The CDR3 sequence is 18 residues long. V lost 6 bases, J lost 1 base, and 11 bases stayed unmatched. The CDR3 region is CASSATGGGIRTNEKLFF. The CDR3 DNA reads as TGTGCCAGCAGCGCGACAGGGGGCGGGATAAGAACTAATGAAAAACTGTTTTTT.

Concerning this clone: The sample holds other DNA sequences that translate to the same CDR3. The V and J genes are TRBV29-1 and TRBJ1-1; maybe TRBD1 (6 bases). From germline, CDR1 is SQVTM and CDR2 ANQGSEA. Trimming shortened V by 7 bases and J by 0 bases, and 12 bases separated the two germline ends. CDR3 length: 13 amino acids. CDR3 coding DNA: TGCAGCGCATCGACAGGCTTGAACACTGAAGCTTTCTTT. This encodes CSASTGLNTEAFF.

The chain is built from TRBV5-4 and TRBJ2-7, with 9 positions matching TRBD2. The CDR3 spans 14 residues. V gave up 3 bases and J gave up 4 bases; unmatched junction bases: 5. The germline V gene has CDR1 SGHNT and CDR2 YYREEE (reference sequence). CDR3 protein: CASSSAGGPYEQYF. As DNA, the CDR3 is TGTGCCAGCAGCTCGGCGGGGGGGCCTTACGAGCAGTACTTC.

The chain recombines TRBV5-1 with TRBJ2-7; 8 positions agree with TRBD1. The CDR3 totals 13 residues. Looked up from germline, CDR1 is SGHRS and CDR2 is YFSETQ. J was trimmed by 9 bases and V by 5 bases; bases with no gene match: 10. As DNA, the CDR3 is TGCGCCAGCAGAGATCAGACAGGGGAGGCGCAGTACTTC. Translated, it gives CASRDQTGEAQYF.

The chain joins TRBV2 to TRBJ1-1; maybe TRBD1 (5 bases). CDR1 is SNHLY and CDR2 is FYNNEI in the germline V gene. The CDR3 contains 13 residues. The V end lost 8 bases, the J end lost 5 bases, and 15 bases lay between the germline ends. Here the CDR3 DNA reads TGTGCCAGCGGAACAGGCCTAGGGACTGAAGCTTTCTTT. It codes for CASGTGLGTEAFF.

This sequence joins TRBV5-5 and TRBJ1-5; D is unclear. CDR3 size: 15 residues. In germline, CDR1 is SGHKS, CDR2 YYEKEE (reference sequence). V lost 0 bases and J lost 3, with 10 bases in between. CDR3 nucleotide sequence: TGTGCCAGCAGCTTGGGCGGGTCCGACAATCAGCCCCAGCATTTT. This translates into CASSLGGSDNQPQHF.

This clone was seen a handful of times. V and J are TRBV10-2 and TRBJ2-3; 8 nucleotides match TRBD2. V trimming: 7 bases; J trimming: 1 base; junction bases outside the gene matches: 4. CDR3 length equals 14 residues. Germline V gene lookup returns CDR1 WSHSY and CDR2 SAAADI. The CDR3 bases are TGCGCCAGCACGGTGCGGGGGGGCACAGATACGCAGTATTTT. Translation: CASTVRGGTDTQYF.

This clone has only a few counts. V gene TRBV6-5 combines with J gene TRBJ2-2, with 9 bases matching TRBD1. Trimming removed 11 bases from V and 6 bases from J; junction bases left unmatched: 10. Germline-derived CDR1 and CDR2 are MNHEY and SVGAGI. The length of the CDR3 is 14 residues. DNA of the CDR3: TGTGCCGTTAAAATCGGGACAGGGTCCGGGGAGCTGTTTTTT. Translation gives CAVKIGTGSGELFF.

J is TRBJ1-2 and V is TRBV21-1; the DNA was not compared with TRBD1, the D call given in the table. TRBV21-1 is assigned pseudogene status. This CDR3 contains 18 residues. CDR3 in amino acids: CASSRRDRESEANYGYTF. For the CDR3, the DNA is TGTGCCAGCAGTAGACGGGACAGGGAATCGGAAGCTAACTATGGCTACACCTTC.

This chain uses TRBV6-5 with TRBJ2-5; 7 nucleotides align to TRBD1. Trimming at V came to 7 bases and at J to 2 bases, leaving 10 bases not matched to a gene. CDR3 size: 15 residues. Germline V CDR1 and CDR2: MNHEY, SVGAGI. The CDR3 region has the DNA TGTGCCAGCACCCCCCCGGGACAGCCACAAGAGACCCAGTACTTC. Translation: CASTPPGQPQETQYF.

The gene calls are TRBV19 and TRBJ1-2, with D hard to call. This CDR3 contains 13 residues. Germline values: CDR1 LNHDA, CDR2 SQIVND (reference sequence). The germline V and J ends were trimmed by 7 bases and 4 bases, with 13 bases remaining between them. The CDR3 is CASMPPGSYGYTF. As DNA, the CDR3 is TGTGCCAGTATGCCCCCCGGGAGCTATGGCTACACCTTC.

This clone was detected only a few times. CDR3 bases: TGTGCCACCCACCGGGACAGGACGACCTACGAGCAGTACTTC. It is translated as CATHRDRTTYEQYF. The chain is built from TRBV10-3 and TRBJ2-7, with TRBD1 identical over 8 bases. The CDR3 runs 14 residues. V shed 10 bases, J shed 2 bases, and the junction held 10 bases outside the gene matches. Germline V lookup: CDR1 ENHRY, CDR2 SYGVKD.

This clone was seen a few times. The rearrangement uses TRBV5-1 and TRBJ2-3; TRBD1 agrees at 8 bases. J lost 0 bases, V lost 1 base, and 13 bases had no gene match. In germline, CDR1 is SGHRS, CDR2 YFSETQ. The CDR3 contains 19 residues. CDR3 amino acids: CASSLLAGGLNPSTDTQYF. As DNA, the CDR3 is TGCGCCAGCAGCTTGCTGGCAGGGGGCTTAAACCCTAGCACAGATACGCAGTATTTT.

J is TRBJ1-3 and V is TRBV3-1 (or the pseudogene TRBV3-2); maybe TRBD1 (5 bases). The germline CDR1 and CDR2 sequences are LGHDT and YNNKEL (reference sequence). CDR3 size: 15 residues. V lost 4 bases, J lost 0 bases, and 10 bases lay in between. The CDR3 spells CASSLRGGSGNTIYF. In DNA form, the CDR3 reads TGTGCCAGCAGCCTTCGGGGGGGCTCTGGAAACACCATATATTTT.

This clone was detected a few times. The chain employs TRBV28 and TRBJ1-6; possibly TRBD1 for D (5 bases). Between the trimmed V and J ends, which lost 5 bases and 5 bases, there was a span of 25 bases. The germline gives CDR1 MDHEN, CDR2 SYDVKM. This CDR3 has 19 residues. The CDR3 sequence is CASSPWDSGHPNNNSPLHF. CDR3 bases: TGTGCCAGCAGTCCGTGGGACTCAGGCCATCCTAATAATAATTCACCCCTCCACTTT.

The chain carries TRBV9 and TRBJ2-7; 8 bases line up with TRBD1. This CDR3 comprises 15 residues. Losses at the gene ends were 0 bases for V and 3 bases for J; bases not matched to a gene: 5. CDR1 is SGDLS, CDR2 YYNGEE, per germline. The CDR3 nucleotides read TGTGCCAGCAGCGTAGCGACCGGACAGGGCTACGAGCAGTACTTC. Its protein is CASSVATGQGYEQYF.